These T cell receptor beta chains were read from a single sample in a study of human T cells and chemical hapten exposure. Via MiXCR, TCRdb re-called the reads, giving one row per CDR3 protein. The repertoire holds about 120,000 distinct CDR3 sequences, with approximately 9.3% as singletons. Sequenced: whole blood. These receptors were taken from a human donor in good health. Some clones in this sample may be carry-over from other donors' samples. CDR3s include the opening cysteine and the closing phenylalanine or tryptophan. Each record gives: D gene, V gene, clone size, J gene, CDR3 DNA, CDR3 protein. A D gene is named only where the DNA matches it firmly. Clone size, where shown, is once, few, many, or a class for clones that have expanded.

NA	TRBV7-8	NA	TRBJ1-3	TGTGCCAGCAGACTAGGAGTTAGCTCTGGAAACACCATATATTTT	CASRLGVSSGNTIYF
TRBD2	TRBV5-4	few	TRBJ2-7	TGTGCCAGCTCCCCAACTAGCGGGAGCAAGTACGAGCAGTACTTC	CASSPTSGSKYEQYF
NA	TRBV12-3/TRBV12-4	many	TRBJ1-5	TGTGCCAGCAGTCGAGGACATAGCAGGAGGCCCCAGCATTTT	CASSRGHSRRPQHF
NA	TRBV9	NA	TRBJ2-2	TGTGCCAGCAGCGTAGAAGGCTCCGACACCGGGGAGCTGTTTTTT	CASSVEGSDTGELFF
NA	TRBV14	few	TRBJ2-7	TGTGCCAGCAGCCATGGCCCGGGCTACGAGCAGTACTTC	CASSHGPGYEQYF
NA	TRBV12-3/TRBV12-4	NA	TRBJ1-2	TGTGCCAGCAGTAAGATGCCTGGCTACACCTTC	CASSKMPGYTF
TRBD1	TRBV6-5	few	TRBJ2-3	TGTGCCAGCAGTTGGACAGGGTCAGATACGCAGTATTTT	CASSWTGSDTQYF
TRBD1	TRBV2	NA	TRBJ2-2	TGTGCCAGCAGTGGTAGGGGGACAGGGCAGAACACCGGGGAGCTGTTTTTT	CASSGRGTGQNTGELFF
NA	TRBV10-2	many	TRBJ1-5	TGCGCCAGCAGTGAAGGGGATAGCAATCAGCCCCAGCATTTT	CASSEGDSNQPQHF
NA	TRBV7-2	NA	TRBJ1-5	TGTGCCAGCAGCTCTCCTCTCCGGACAGAGGACCAGCCCCAGCATTTT	CASSSPLRTEDQPQHF
NA	TRBV12-3/TRBV12-4	NA	TRBJ2-5	TGTGCGAGCAGTTTAGCGCAGGGACAGACCCAGTACTTC	CASSLAQGQTQYF